This section outlines one TCR beta chain sequence together with its context. The antigen it recognizes is unknown. It has no much larger one-base neighbor in the sample; base qualities were not kept. This sample was taken from a study of cytomegalovirus exposure and HLA in healthy donors (dated by TCRdb to about 2017). Notes on the research overall: An earlier analysis of under 600 of the donors reported approximately 270 Gb of sequence data and 120 million or so unique TCR beta sequences from about 180 million T cells. Four or five DR-DQ haplotypes were handled as single units for association and clustering because linkage in the cohort was strong. Class I and class II HLA loci were covered by the typing at four-digit resolution. The study was designed to test whether signatures of past pathogen exposure could be identified by cataloging public T cell receptors. The later analysis used no new phenotypic data to find candidate immune exposures, relying instead on TCR beta sequences and their occurrence across donors. The study profiled the T cell repertoires of 500 to 800 subjects by immunosequencing and related them to cytomegalovirus serostatus. Donor age, sex, ethnicity and CMV serostatus were collected together with the repertoire data. Across around 400 genotyped donors of the cohort, an average of roughly 250,000 unique TCR beta nucleotide sequences per donor were sequenced, and 15% to 20% of those sequences were non-productive. In a later analysis, previously published TCR beta repertoires from several hundred donors were re-analyzed and high-resolution HLA genotyping was added so that TCR occurrence patterns could be studied. To decide whether each TCR beta V gene segment behaved as functional or pseudogenic, an earlier analysis of some 580 of the donors relied on high-throughput TCR beta sequencing. All discovery cohort repertoires had been generated using a single sequencing platform. A later genetic analysis took genome-wide SNP genotypes for about 55% of the roughly 670 donors and used that subset as a discovery cohort. To predict cytomegalovirus infection status, the study combined high-throughput TCR immunosequencing, statistical association of individual TCRs with disease status, and machine learning. An early release covering over 500 HLA-typed donors comprised about 300 gigabases of sequencing data and around 86 million unique TCR sequences. In addition to the first cohort of 666 subjects, a separate validation cohort of 120 different subjects was used. Of the 300 to 450 genotyped donors, 81% were placed in the genetic ancestry cluster associated with self-reported Caucasian donors. Typing coverage varied by locus: roughly 629-630 donors for A, B, C, DRB1 and DQB1; roughly 500 for DQA1; over 600 for DPA1; more than 450 for DPB1. Summary of the overall study and its limitations: The classifier was reported to diagnose cytomegalovirus status with high specificity and sensitivity in both the original and validation cohorts. Most TCR sequences were observed very rarely across donors, whereas some public TCRs were present in many individuals. When HLA alleles, especially DR and DQ, strongly co-occurred, attributing TCR associations to individual alleles was difficult. Sequencing depth was assumed to be roughly uniform across donors in the presence/absence analyses, though that assumption may not hold. At a false discovery rate of 0.05, a later analysis linked 15,000 to 20,000 TCR beta sequences to specific HLA alleles. In a later analysis, HLA-associated TCR beta chains showed more clonal expansion and lower generation probabilities than non-associated chains that were equally common. It was suggested by the authors that the approach could potentially be generalized to other disease states and immunological phenotypes. The earlier analysis of approximately 590 of the donors excluded approximately 17 rarely observed V segments, including chromosome 9 orphons, because counts were too low. Immune exposure information for the cohort was limited to CMV serostatus. In an earlier analysis of approximately 590 of the donors, most TCR beta V segments appeared in productive rearrangements about 87% or about 30% of the time, broadly matching IMGT annotations. A later analysis found that TCR association rates varied across HLA loci, with DRB1 alleles showing the most associated TCRs and HLA-C alleles the fewest. Only TCR beta chains were sequenced in this cohort, and the absence of alpha or paired-chain data limited detectable features. Because the 87-base-pair reads could not distinguish some IMGT-functional V segments, including TRBV6-2 and TRBV6-3, those segments were excluded. In a later genetic analysis, fewer N-insertions in productive TCRs were reported among donors in an Asian-associated ancestry cluster than the roughly 710-donor mean. Because HLA typing was missing for some donors at each locus, association tests included only the typed subset. In the study, some 160 TCR beta chains were listed as associated with cytomegalovirus. A later analysis reported that several top co-occurrence clusters appeared linked to parvovirus B19, influenza, CMV and Epstein-Barr virus. A later analysis found that most CMV-associated TCR beta chains appeared HLA-restricted, with HLA associations seemingly driven largely by CMV exposure. A further reported finding was that TCR beta sequences accurately predicted the HLA-A and HLA-B alleles for most subjects in the first cohort. In a later genetic analysis, a missense DCLRE1C variant was associated with V-gene and J-gene trimming of TCR beta chains, and the association was replicated in an independent cohort. Correlated functional status among segregating V segments might reflect linkage disequilibrium, but an unknown experimental factor could not be ruled out. A few of the identified cytomegalovirus-associated TCR beta chains were confirmed in vitro to be specific for cytomegalovirus antigens. The sequencing pipeline was judged likely to have produced a cluster of highly shared sequence variants as a technical artifact.

The library came from the immunoSEQ multiplex PCR assay. A mixture of 60 forward primers for TCR Vbeta segments and 13 reverse primers for TCR Jbeta segments was used in the multiplex PCR. Amplification of the CDR3 region of rearranged TCR beta genes was performed with a multiplex PCR assay on genomic DNA. The Illumina HiSeq System was used to sequence the amplified TCR beta libraries as 87-base-pair reads. The authors' pipeline ran thus. Across the 670 or so repertoires, a later analysis counted tens of millions of unique TCR beta chains, around 11 million of which were shared by at least two donors. Raw reads were error-corrected and collapsed into unique sequences by a nearest-neighbor algorithm in which closely related sequences were merged to remove PCR and sequencing errors. CDR3 sequences were aligned to IMGT reference sequences to assign V, D and J gene segments. For a sequence to be retained, a match of at least six nucleotides to both a V gene segment and a J gene segment was required. A rearrangement was called productive if the CDR3 had no stop codons and remained in frame with V and J, and every other rearrangement was called non-productive. CDR3 was defined according to IMGT convention as the region running from the second conserved V-encoded cysteine to the conserved J-encoded phenylalanine. Sequences without an unambiguous match to a single V gene segment were excluded from the earlier analysis of about 600 of the donors. An earlier analysis of around 600 of the donors classified V segments as functional when productive rearrangements were above 56.7% and as segregating when the standard deviation between donors was above 5%. A statistical classification framework was built to diagnose cytomegalovirus status from the catalog of TCR beta chain sequences. A later analysis assigned V and J genes by comparing TCR nucleotide sequences with IMGT/GENE-DB human TR gene sequences. Using the TCRdist pipeline, a later analysis assigned CDR3 sequences along with most-parsimonious VDJ recombination scenarios. In a later analysis, each TCR beta chain was defined by its CDR3 amino acid sequence together with its V-gene family, and reads without a unique V-gene family were excluded. As a way to deal with suspected cross-contamination and a sequencing artifact, a later analysis dropped 450 to 600 nucleotide sequences that were highly shared and had low generation probability. A later analysis calculated a clonal expansion index for each public chain from normalized within-repertoire ranks of inferred template counts. Generation probabilities in a later analysis came from a VDJ recombination model fitted to out-of-frame rearrangements, and those results were checked against IGoR. Hypergeometric tests were used in a later analysis to score TCR-TCR, TCR-HLA and TCR-CMV co-occurrence, with a repertoire-size bias correction applied to the TCR pairs. In a later analysis, false discovery rates were estimated by permuting HLA or CMV assignments 20 times. In a later analysis, co-occurring TCRs were grouped with DBSCAN, and TCRdist sequence similarity was added when clustering was performed within HLA-allele-positive subsets. Repertoires with fewer than 30,000 or more than 120,000 public chains were left out of co-occurrence clustering, as were about five repertoires with anomalous nucleotide sharing. Drawn from immuneACCESS, this table holds only the in-frame rearrangements with V and J called that TCRdb kept. Clones are partly lost; checked studies trace under half to an unresolved V gene and leave the rest unexplained. D and trimming were read from the DNA, whereas the V and J calls and clone size are those reported in that table. Counted in this sample were about 170,000 clones; 70% to 85% of them appeared once. The top ten hold roughly 2.5% of the sample.

The cohort consisted of 666 healthy bone marrow donors. At the time of sampling, all cohort members were nominally healthy, though unrecorded immune exposures were likely present. Of the 700 or so cohort members, roughly 300 had positive CMV serostatus and fewer than 400 had negative CMV serostatus, and CMV serostatus was not recorded for the donor. Every donor gave a peripheral blood sample, and the peripheral blood mononuclear cells from that sample were used for TCR beta sequencing. The Qiagen DNeasy Blood Extraction Kit was used to extract genomic DNA from the blood cell samples. The germline V gene sets CDR1 to SGHTA and CDR2 to FQGNSA. From the cysteine through the phenylalanine, the CDR3 covers 13 amino acids. Of the read, only the CDR3 DNA is kept; its 39 bases are in frame from base 1. The junction shows trimming of 2 bases on V and 8 bases on J, plus 12 bases between the germline ends.

The chain employs TRBV7-2 and TRBJ1-2, with no confident D gene call. The receptor's source is a human donor in good health. The specimen sequenced was PBMCs. The CDR3 loop reads CASSLRGIGGYTF. The sequenced DNA: TGTGCCAGCAGCTTACGGGGAATCGGGGGCTACACCTTC.